The 22 T cell receptor beta chains presented below share a single source sample, sequenced in a study of early T cells in non-severe SARS-CoV-2 infection. TCRdb redid the calling of the 5' RACE reads with MiXCR, one entry per CDR3 protein. Of roughly 66,000 distinct CDR3 sequences in the sample, around 8.7% are singletons; the top ten hold around 3.5%. The specimen sequenced was whole blood. These TCRs come from an adult who was a healthcare worker with PCR-confirmed SARS-CoV-2 infection or an uninfected control (not recorded which).

This clonotype was recorded at least ten times. The J gene is TRBJ2-7, the V gene TRBV29-1, with 8 bases matching TRBD2. The CDR3 consists of 13 residues. Germline lookup yields CDR1 SQVTM and CDR2 ANQGSEA. The CDR3, as DNA: TGCAGGGCGGGGGGCTTGAGCTCCTACGAGCAGTACTTC. Its translation is CRAGGLSSYEQYF.

This sequence joins TRBV7-2 and TRBJ2-2; 8 bases agree with TRBD1. V was pared by 5 bases and J by 3 bases, with 8 bases of the junction left unmatched. The CDR3 consists of 16 residues. Per the germline V gene, CDR1 is SGHTA and CDR2 is FQGNSA. The DNA for the CDR3 is TGTGCCAGCAGCATCCCCGGGACAGGCCACACCGGGGAGCTGTTTTTT. Translated: CASSIPGTGHTGELFF.

This clonotype appeared a single time. The V call is TRBV4-1, the J call TRBJ1-5, with a possible D match to TRBD1 (5 bases). V lost 2 bases to trimming and J lost 0 bases, with 17 bases between them. Germline V lookup: CDR1 MGHRA, CDR2 YSYEKL. This CDR3 has 18 residues. CDR3 sequence (DNA): TGCGCCAGCAGCCAAAGCCCCATGGCAGGGTTTAGCAATCAGCCCCAGCATTTT. Protein sequence: CASSQSPMAGFSNQPQHF.

This sequence joins TRBV7-2 and TRBJ2-5; 15 bases align to TRBD2. Germline CDR1 is SGHTA and CDR2 is FQGNSA. The CDR3 runs 14 residues. Germline trimming cut 5 bases from V and 5 bases from J; bases unmatched to any gene: 0. The CDR3, as DNA: TGTGCCAGCAGCGGGACTAGCGGGAGGGAGACCCAGTACTTC. Amino acid sequence: CASSGTSGRETQYF.

The chain joins TRBV20-1 to TRBJ1-2, with TRBD1 identical over 8 bases. This CDR3 is built from 14 residues. The V segment lost 5 bases and the J segment 6 bases; nucleotides outside the gene matches: 11. Germline CDR1 and CDR2: DFQATT and SNEGSKA (reference sequence). CDR3 nucleotides: TGCAGTGCTCTCAGACCCGACAGGGGAGATGGCTACACCTTC. Its translation: CSALRPDRGDGYTF.

This clonotype was detected many times. The rearrangement uses TRBV18 and TRBJ2-3; D remains ambiguous. The V end lost 6 bases, the J end lost 1 base, and 8 bases lay between the germline ends. Germline loops: CDR1 KGHSH, CDR2 LQKENI. The CDR3 runs 13 residues. The CDR3 spells CASSMTRTDTQYF. The CDR3, as DNA: TGTGCCAGCTCCATGACGCGCACAGATACGCAGTATTTT.

This clonotype was detected a few times. The V gene is TRBV5-1, the J gene TRBJ1-1, with TRBD1 matching over 7 bases. Germline values: CDR1 SGHRS, CDR2 YFSETQ. This CDR3 is built from 14 residues. Trimming took 0 bases from V and 7 from J; bases not matched to a gene: 6. CDR3 DNA: TGCGCCAGCAGCTTGGACGCCAGGGGGGTTGAAGCTTTCTTT. Its protein product is CASSLDARGVEAFF.

In its sample, this clonotype was seen many times. The V and J genes are TRBV7-8 and TRBJ2-7; the match to TRBD1 covers 7 bases. Germline V CDR1 and CDR2: SGHVS, FQNEAQ. V trimming: 0 bases; J trimming: 2 bases; junction bases outside the gene matches: 7. The length of the CDR3 is 16 residues. The CDR3 bases are TGTGCCAGCAGCTTAGCAGGGGGCTCCCAACCCTACGAGCAGTACTTC. Amino acid sequence: CASSLAGGSQPYEQYF.

The chain couples TRBV28 to TRBJ1-1; TRBD1 is a possible D gene (5 bases). CDR3 length equals 15 residues. The ends were cut back, 7 bases at V and 4 bases at J, with 19 bases in the middle. From germline, CDR1 is MDHEN and CDR2 SYDVKM. CDR3 sequence (DNA): TGTGCCAGCACCTTGCCCGGGACCCTGGGCACTGAAGCTTTCTTT. It specifies CASTLPGTLGTEAFF.

The V gene is TRBV5-4, the J gene TRBJ1-4; 9 nucleotides agree with TRBD1. The V segment lost 3 bases and the J segment 6 bases; nucleotides outside the gene matches: 6. CDR1 and CDR2 (germline): SGHNT, YYREEE (reference sequence). The CDR3 length is 15 residues. The CDR3 here is CASSSPGQGDEKLFF. The DNA for the CDR3 is TGTGCCAGCAGCTCTCCGGGACAGGGAGATGAAAAACTGTTTTTT.

The chain joins TRBV20-1 to TRBJ2-7; perhaps TRBD1 as D (6 bases). Deletions cut 1 base from V and 0 bases from J, with 10 bases between. The V gene's germline CDR1 is DFQATT and CDR2 SNEGSKA (reference sequence). CDR3 length: 14 amino acids. The CDR3 spells CSARAPDSSYEQYF. The CDR3 DNA reads TGCAGTGCTAGAGCCCCGGACAGCTCCTACGAGCAGTACTTC.

As regards this clonotype: An end of the junction differs from the germline gene, which may be a read error. The chain recombines TRBV3-1 with TRBJ2-3; D is unresolved. The germline V gene encodes CDR1 LGHDT and CDR2 YNNKEL (reference sequence). The CDR3 is 13 residues long. The CDR3 sequence is CVSSLGVGDTQYF. DNA of the CDR3: TGTGTCAGCAGCCTTGGGGTTGGAGATACGCAGTATTTT.

Worth noting for this clonotype: A much larger clone differs from this one at a single base, so this may be a read error. The CDR3 here is CSERTGTIYTF. In DNA form, the CDR3 reads TGCAGCGAGAGGACAGGGACAATCTACACCTTC. The chain combines TRBV29-1 with TRBJ1-2, with 8 bases identical to TRBD1. CDR3 size: 11 residues. Germline CDR1 reads SQVTM; CDR2 reads ANQGSEA. V lost 7 bases, J lost 10 bases, and 8 bases stayed unmatched.

This clonotype has just a few counts. The chain recombines TRBV28 with TRBJ1-3; unclear D gene. The CDR3 sequence is 14 residues long. Germline CDR1 reads MDHEN; CDR2 reads SYDVKM. V was cut by 4 bases and J by 0 bases, with 7 bases left in between. This CDR3 reads CASSSSSSGNTIYF. CDR3 sequence (DNA): TGTGCCAGCAGTTCATCCAGCTCTGGAAACACCATATATTTT.

This clonotype was seen at least ten times. The chain joins TRBV5-6 to TRBJ2-1, with D perhaps being TRBD1 or TRBD2 (5 bases each). The CDR3 is 16 residues long. Germline V gene sequence: CDR1 SGHDT, CDR2 YYEEEE. Trimming left V 6 bases short and J 6 bases short, with 22 bases between. The CDR3 protein is CASIPTDTPRGNEQFF. The CDR3 DNA follows: TGTGCCAGCATCCCGACGGACACCCCCCGGGGCAATGAGCAGTTCTTC.

This clonotype occurred a few times. The chain combines TRBV7-2 with TRBJ2-1; 14 bases map to TRBD2. The CDR3 has 16 residues. Trimming at V came to 1 base and at J to 9 bases, leaving 5 bases not matched to a gene. The V gene's germline CDR1 is SGHTA and CDR2 FQGNSA. The CDR3 sequence: CASSLVGTSGRTEQFF. CDR3 DNA: TGTGCCAGCAGCTTAGTCGGGACTAGCGGGAGAACTGAGCAGTTCTTC.

This clonotype was picked up a small number of times. The chain couples TRBV12-3 or TRBV12-4 to TRBJ2-3, with 10 bases matching TRBD2. The CDR3 has 16 residues. The junction had 7 bases not matched to a gene; V was cut back by 7 bases and J by 0 bases. The CDR3 DNA reads as TGTGCCAGCACCCAACGGACTAGCGGTAGCACAGATACGCAGTATTTT. This sequence encodes CASTQRTSGSTDTQYF.

This clonotype was found a few times. This chain joins TRBV5-1 and TRBJ2-7; D unresolved. Deletions cut 6 bases from V and 6 bases from J, with 10 bases between. Per the germline V gene, CDR1 is SGHRS and CDR2 is YFSETQ. This CDR3 has 11 amino acids. Here the CDR3 DNA reads TGCGCCAGCAAATCCCACTCCGAGCAGTACTTC. Translation: CASKSHSEQYF.

This clonotype was observed at least ten times. This chain joins TRBV7-3 and TRBJ2-1; D is perhaps TRBD2 (6 bases). This CDR3 contains 12 residues. Trimming took off 2 bases at V and 11 bases at J, with 10 bases between the two ends. From germline, CDR1 is SGHTA and CDR2 FQGTGA. CDR3 nucleotides: TGTGCCAGCAGCTTATCGGGAGACCAGCAGTTCTTC. Translation gives CASSLSGDQQFF. The variable domain in full, with the rest retrieved from reference TRBV7-3 and TRBJ2-1, is GAGVSQTPSNKVTEKGKYVELRCDPISGHTALYWYRQSLGQGPEFLIYFQGTGAADDSGLPNDRFFAVRPEGSVSTLKIQRTERGDSAVYLCASSLSGDQQFFGPGTRLTVL.

This clonotype was counted a few times. This chain's CDR3 is CSARSPRQGSADTQYF. In DNA form, the CDR3 reads TGCAGTGCTAGATCGCCGCGGCAGGGAAGTGCAGATACGCAGTATTTT. This chain uses TRBV20-1 with TRBJ2-3; TRBD1 is a possible D gene (5 bases). The germline V gene encodes CDR1 DFQATT and CDR2 SNEGSKA (reference sequence). The CDR3 length is 16 residues. The V end was cut by 2 bases, the J end by 4 bases, with 19 bases between.

The chain employs TRBV20-1 and TRBJ2-1; 9 bases align to TRBD2. The V gene end was trimmed by 1 base and the J gene end by 10 bases; junction bases not matched to a gene: 8. Germline assignment: CDR1 DFQATT and CDR2 SNEGSKA (reference sequence). The CDR3 has 14 residues. CDR3 in DNA: TGCAGTGCTAGAGTTGGTAGCGGGAGTGACGAGCAGTTCTTC. Its protein is CSARVGSGSDEQFF.

Sample share makes this clonotype medium-sized (0.01 to 0.1%). J is TRBJ2-7 and V is TRBV6-5; D possibly matches TRBD1 or TRBD2 (5 bases each). There are 14 residues in the CDR3. The germline V gene encodes CDR1 MNHEY and CDR2 SVGAGI. V shed 5 bases and J shed 3 bases, with 14 bases lying between them. The CDR3 region is CASSAGAGNYEQYF. The CDR3 nucleotides read TGTGCCAGCAGTGCCGGGGCAGGGAACTACGAGCAGTACTTC.